These 21 T cell receptor beta chains came from one sample sequenced in a study of technical replicates of blood from several donors. Clones were read by immunoSEQ multiplex PCR, and TCRdb kept only the in-frame ones, dropping some. The sample has some 98,000 clones, approximately 94% seen once. Sequenced: T cells isolated from PBMCs. The receptors stem from a human donor in good health.

The V gene is TRBV10-2, the J gene TRBJ2-2; 8 nucleotides match TRBD2. The CDR3 extends over 15 amino acids. CDR1 is WSHSY, CDR2 SAAADI, per germline. The J segment lost 2 bases and the V segment lost 6 bases, leaving 5 bases of the junction unmatched. CDR3 in DNA: TGCGCCAGCAGGTTAGCGGGGACCAACACCGGGGAGCTGTTTTTT. This translates into CASRLAGTNTGELFF.

The chain is built from TRBV7-6 and TRBJ2-2, with 7 bases lining up with TRBD2. Germline CDR1 is SGHVS and CDR2 is FNYEAQ. This CDR3 is 15 amino acids long. J gave up 5 bases and V 5 bases, and 8 bases lay outside the gene matches. In DNA, the CDR3 is TGTGCCAGCAGCACTAGCGTTCTTGCGACCGGGGAGCTGTTTTTT. This translates into CASSTSVLATGELFF. Combining the CDR3 with reference TRBV7-6 and TRBJ2-2 gives the whole variable domain GAGVSQSPRYKVTKRGQDVALRCDPISGHVSLYWYRQALGQGPEFLTYFNYEAQQDKSGLPNDRFSAERPEGSISTLTIQRTEQRDSAMYRCASSTSVLATGELFFGEGSRLTVL.

This chain uses TRBV30 with TRBJ1-2; 9 bases are a match to TRBD1. Germline CDR1 is GTSNPN and CDR2 is SVGIG (reference sequence). With 4 bases clipped from V and 8 bases from J, the junction kept 17 bases outside the gene matches. This CDR3 region has 16 residues. The CDR3 loop reads CAWIIARTGAYRGYTF. In DNA form, the CDR3 reads TGTGCCTGGATAATAGCCCGGACAGGGGCCTACAGGGGCTACACCTTC. The full variable domain, with the rest looked up from reference TRBV30 and TRBJ1-2, is SQTIHQWPATLVQPVGSPLSLECTVEGTSNPNLYWYRQAAGRGLQLLFYSVGIGQISSEVPQNLSASRPQDRQFILSSKKLLLSDSGFYLCAWIIARTGAYRGYTFGSGTRLTVV.

J is TRBJ2-5 and V is TRBV5-4; D is possibly TRBD1 (6 bases). The CDR3 has 17 residues. Germline CDR1 and CDR2: SGHNT and YYREEE (reference sequence). V was shortened by 4 bases and J by 2 bases, with 21 bases between the two germline ends. CDR3 in DNA: TGTGCCAGCAGCCTAGACCGACGGACAGCCAAACAAGAGACCCAGTACTTC. This translates into CASSLDRRTAKQETQYF.

V and J are TRBV10-3 and TRBJ1-5; D unresolved. The length of the CDR3 is 14 residues. CDR1 is ENHRY and CDR2 is SYGVKD in the germline V gene. V was shortened by 6 bases and J by 0 bases, with 9 bases between the two germline ends. CDR3 in amino acids: CAISEAYSNQPQHF. The CDR3, as DNA: TGTGCCATCAGCGAAGCTTATAGCAATCAGCCCCAGCATTTT.

V gene TRBV5-1 combines with J gene TRBJ2-6; 7 bases are shared with TRBD2. CDR1 is SGHRS and CDR2 is YFSETQ in the germline V gene. V lost 3 bases to trimming and J lost 1 base; unmatched junction nucleotides: 13. This CDR3 has 19 residues. CDR3 residues: CASSSAKVAGVSGANVLTF. CDR3 bases: TGCGCCAGCAGCTCCGCCAAGGTGGCGGGGGTATCTGGGGCCAACGTCCTGACTTTC.

The chain uses TRBV9 and TRBJ2-1; 12 nucleotides match TRBD2. V lost 1 base to trimming and J lost 9 bases; unmatched junction nucleotides: 5. The CDR3 is 15 residues long. In germline, CDR1 is SGDLS, CDR2 YYNGEE. CDR3 nucleotide sequence: TGTGCCAGCAGCGTAACTAGCGGGGGGCTTGGTGAGCAGTTCTTC. As protein: CASSVTSGGLGEQFF.

The rearrangement uses TRBV29-1 and TRBJ1-2, with D hard to call. V dropped 0 bases and J dropped 8 bases, with 13 bases sitting between them. From germline, CDR1 is SQVTM and CDR2 ANQGSEA. This CDR3 spans 13 amino acids. Here the CDR3 reads CSVEERGSKGYTF. As DNA, the CDR3 is TGCAGCGTTGAAGAGCGGGGTTCGAAGGGCTACACCTTC. The variable domain in full, completed from reference TRBV29-1 and TRBJ1-2, reads SAVISQKPSRDICQRGTSLTIQCQVDSQVTMMFWYRQQPGQSLTLIATANQGSEATYESGFVIDKFPISRPNLTFSTLTVSNMSPEDSSIYLCSVEERGSKGYTFGSGTRLTVV.

This sequence joins TRBV29-1 and TRBJ2-7, with 8 bases that match TRBD1. CDR1 SQVTM and CDR2 ANQGSEA come from the germline V gene. Trimming at V came to 1 base and at J to 3 bases, leaving 11 bases not matched to a gene. This CDR3 comprises 16 residues. The CDR3 nucleotides read TGCAGCGTTGAAGCCCATCCCGGAACAGGGGGCTACGAGCAGTACTTC. Translation: CSVEAHPGTGGYEQYF.

The V call is TRBV5-4, the J call TRBJ2-7, with D tentatively TRBD1 (6 bases). Looked up from germline, CDR1 is SGHNT and CDR2 is YYREEE (reference sequence). The CDR3 covers 14 residues. V gave up 4 bases and J gave up 1 base, with 12 bases separating them. CDR3 loop: CASSIPGESYEQYF. As DNA, the CDR3 is TGTGCCAGCAGCATTCCAGGGGAATCCTACGAGCAGTACTTC.

The chain links TRBV27 to TRBJ2-7; 7 nucleotides line up with TRBD2. Trimming removed 0 bases from V and 9 bases from J; junction bases left unmatched: 2. This CDR3 contains 12 residues. The V gene's germline CDR1 is MNHEY and CDR2 SMNVEV (reference sequence). The CDR3 bases are TGTGCCAGCAGTTTATCGCGGGGGACGCAGTACTTC. Translation: CASSLSRGTQYF.

The J gene is TRBJ2-1, the V gene TRBV30, with D maybe TRBD2 (6 bases). The V gene's germline CDR1 is GTSNPN and CDR2 SVGIG (reference sequence). The V gene lost 0 bases and the J gene lost 9 bases, with 12 bases spanning the gap. The CDR3 is 13 residues long. CDR3 in amino acids: CAWSVRGGGEQFF. The DNA of the CDR3 is TGTGCCTGGAGTGTACGTGGGGGAGGTGAGCAGTTCTTC.

The V gene is TRBV19, the J gene TRBJ2-7, with 15 positions matching TRBD2. The CDR3 extends over 15 amino acids. J lost 7 bases, V lost 4 bases, and 5 bases had no gene match. Germline values: CDR1 LNHDA, CDR2 SQIVND (reference sequence). The CDR3 region is CASSRDGTSGREQYF. CDR3 DNA sequence: TGTGCCAGTAGTAGAGACGGGACTAGCGGGAGGGAGCAGTACTTC.

The chain combines TRBV27 with TRBJ1-2, with 7 nucleotides matching TRBD1. Germline V gives CDR1 MNHEY, CDR2 SMNVEV (reference sequence). J gave up 10 bases and V 7 bases, and 15 bases lay outside the gene matches. The CDR3 loop spans 14 amino acids. CDR3 sequence: CASTFSSAGTDYTF. In nucleotides, the CDR3 is TGTGCCAGCACCTTCAGTTCTGCCGGGACAGACTACACCTTC.

This chain connects TRBV4-1 to TRBJ1-5; D gene ambiguous. The V end lost 0 bases, the J end lost 0 bases, and 9 bases lay between the germline ends. The germline CDR1 and CDR2 sequences are MGHRA and YSYEKL. The CDR3 runs 16 residues. In nucleotides, the CDR3 is TGCGCCAGCAGCCAAGAACCCCTAAATAGCAATCAGCCCCAGCATTTT. Protein: CASSQEPLNSNQPQHF.

This clone has just one count. J is TRBJ1-4 and V is TRBV6-1; D uncertain. Germline values: CDR1 MNHNS, CDR2 SASEGT. V shed 8 bases and J shed 4 bases, with 14 bases lying between them. This CDR3 has 14 amino acids. CDR3 nucleotide sequence: TGTGCCAGCTTCGCACCAAGCATTAATGAAAAACTGTTTTTT. Residues: CASFAPSINEKLFF.

This sequence joins TRBV30 and TRBJ1-6; 11 nucleotides agree with TRBD1. Germline V gene data show CDR1 as GTSNPN and CDR2 as SVGIG (reference sequence). This CDR3 spans 17 amino acids. The J segment lost 6 bases and the V segment lost 5 bases, leaving 12 bases of the junction unmatched. DNA of the CDR3: TGTGCCTGGTCGAGAGGGCGGACAGGGGGCTTTAATTCACCCCTCCACTTT. Protein sequence: CAWSRGRTGGFNSPLHF.

CDR3 in DNA: TGTGCCAGCAGCTTGGAGGGGGGGCCTGATCAGCCCCAGCATTTT. This sequence encodes CASSLEGGPDQPQHF. This chain joins TRBV5-8 and TRBJ1-5; tentatively, D is TRBD1 (6 bases). Germline CDR1 and CDR2: SGHTS and YDEGEE. V lost 0 bases to trimming and J lost 5 bases, with 12 bases between them. The CDR3 spans 15 residues.

The J gene is TRBJ2-7, the V gene TRBV5-1; TRBD2 matches 8 bases. Germline CDR1 SGHRS, CDR2 YFSETQ. The V gene end was trimmed by 0 bases and the J gene end by 1 base; junction bases not matched to a gene: 6. CDR3 length: 16 amino acids. CDR3 residues: CASSLGKLAVSYEQYF. CDR3 bases: TGCGCCAGCAGCTTGGGAAAACTAGCGGTTTCCTACGAGCAGTACTTC.

This clone was observed once. The chain joins TRBV5-5 to TRBJ1-2, with D perhaps matching TRBD1 (6 bases). From germline, CDR1 is SGHKS and CDR2 YYEKEE (reference sequence). Trimming cost V 4 bases and J 4 bases, with 20 bases left between them. CDR3 size: 16 residues. The chain's CDR3 is CASSLLLRDTTYGYTF. The CDR3 coding sequence is TGTGCCAGCAGCCTCCTTCTCCGGGACACTACCTATGGCTACACCTTC.

V gene TRBV19 combines with J gene TRBJ2-7; perhaps TRBD1 as D (5 bases). Germline CDR1 LNHDA, CDR2 SQIVND (reference sequence). The length of the CDR3 is 13 residues. V was shortened by 3 bases and J by 3 bases, with 9 bases between the two germline ends. CDR3 DNA: TGTGCCAGTAGTATCGGGCAGGGCTACGAGCAGTACTTC. Translating it yields CASSIGQGYEQYF.